The 32 T cell receptor beta chains presented below share a single source sample, sequenced in a study of Graves' ophthalmopathy and Graves' hyperthyroidism. Using RNA transcripts, the TCR beta CDR3 regions were amplified. The first round was an RT-PCR with HTBI primers, and the second round was a multiplex PCR. TCRdb redid the calling of the multiplex PCR reads with MiXCR, one entry per CDR3 protein. The repertoire holds over a million distinct CDR3 sequences, with around a third as singletons. Sequenced: peripheral blood or thyroid tissue (not recorded which). Every receptor here comes from an adult man with Graves' hyperthyroidism.

This clonotype was observed many times. The chain links TRBV20-1 to TRBJ2-7; 8 positions match TRBD1. Losses at the gene ends were 6 bases for V and 0 bases for J; bases not matched to a gene: 10. Germline CDR1 and CDR2: DFQATT and SNEGSKA (reference sequence). This CDR3 has 15 residues. The CDR3 region is CSADGQGGSSYEQYF. In DNA, the CDR3 is TGCAGTGCCGACGGACAGGGTGGGTCCTCCTACGAGCAGTACTTC.

This clonotype was counted many times. V usage is TRBV29-1 and J usage is TRBJ1-2, with D possibly being TRBD1 (6 bases). In germline, CDR1 is SQVTM, CDR2 ANQGSEA. The CDR3 runs to 14 residues. Trimming pared 4 bases from V and 1 base from J, leaving 13 bases between. The CDR3 loop reads CSVAAGADNYGYTF. The CDR3 region has the DNA TGCAGCGTTGCGGCAGGGGCCGATAACTATGGCTACACCTTC.

This clonotype came up many times. The rearrangement links TRBV29-1 to TRBJ1-3; TRBD1 matches at 9 bases. Per germline, CDR1 SQVTM and CDR2 ANQGSEA. V was pared by 3 bases and J by 6 bases, with 6 bases of the junction left unmatched. The CDR3 has 14 residues. This chain's CDR3 is CSVEPQGAENTIYF. The CDR3 nucleotides read TGCAGCGTTGAGCCACAGGGGGCGGAAAACACCATATATTTT.

This chain links TRBV12-3 or TRBV12-4 with TRBJ2-7; 8 positions agree with TRBD2. This CDR3 spans 14 amino acids. The ends lost 5 bases at V and 1 base at J; junction bases unmatched: 4. CDR3 sequence (DNA): TGTGCCAGCAGTCACGGGGGGGTTTCCTACGAGCAGTACTTC. Translated: CASSHGGVSYEQYF.

This clonotype was recorded a few times. J is TRBJ2-7 and V is TRBV6-5; 9 bases match TRBD1. The CDR3 runs 17 residues. Unmatched junction bases numbered 13, after V lost 7 bases and J lost 0 bases. Germline V gene lookup returns CDR1 MNHEY and CDR2 SVGAGI. The CDR3 loop reads CASTPTPGQGLSYEQYF. In DNA form, the CDR3 reads TGTGCCAGCACCCCAACCCCGGGACAGGGACTCTCCTACGAGCAGTACTTC.

The chain links TRBV18 to TRBJ1-2; D remains ambiguous. Germline lookup yields CDR1 KGHSH and CDR2 LQKENI. The CDR3 covers 13 residues. V was pared by 3 bases and J by 4 bases, with 9 bases between. The CDR3 loop reads CASSPPSRYGYTF. CDR3 DNA sequence: TGTGCCAGCTCACCTCCCTCACGCTATGGCTACACCTTC. Using reference TRBV18 and TRBJ1-2 for the parts outside the CDR3, the full variable domain is NAGVMQNPRHLVRRRGQEARLRCSPMKGHSHVYWYRQLPEEGLKFMVYLQKENIIDESGMPKERFSAEFPKEGPSILRIQQVVRGDSAAYFCASSPPSRYGYTFGSGTRLTVV.

V and J are TRBV29-1 and TRBJ1-1; 7 nucleotides match TRBD1. Trimming at V came to 6 bases and at J to 4 bases, leaving 8 bases not matched to a gene. The CDR3 runs 13 residues. Per germline, CDR1 SQVTM and CDR2 ANQGSEA. The CDR3 DNA is TGCAGCGTCCTCGAGACAGGGTTCACTGAAGCTTTCTTT. Translation: CSVLETGFTEAFF. The whole variable domain, remainder taken from reference TRBV29-1 and TRBJ1-1, is SAVISQKPSRDICQRGTSLTIQCQVDSQVTMMFWYRQQPGQSLTLIATANQGSEATYESGFVIDKFPISRPNLTFSTLTVSNMSPEDSSIYLCSVLETGFTEAFFGQGTRLTVV.

CDR3 sequence (DNA): TGTGCCAGCAGACTGATAGGGGGGGACTATGGCTACACCTTC. It translates to CASRLIGGDYGYTF. This chain links TRBV6-5 with TRBJ1-2; D may be TRBD1 (6 bases). The germline V gene encodes CDR1 MNHEY and CDR2 SVGAGI. The CDR3 spans 14 residues. With 6 bases removed from V and 3 bases from J, the gap between germline ends came to 14 bases.

This clonotype was recorded at least ten times. V and J are TRBV29-1 and TRBJ2-6, with D unresolved. Germline loops: CDR1 SQVTM, CDR2 ANQGSEA. This CDR3 spans 15 amino acids. Deletions cut 6 bases from V and 0 bases from J, with 12 bases between. DNA of the CDR3: TGCAGCGTCGCAGGACCCTCCTCTGGGGCCAACGTCCTGACTTTC. Protein product: CSVAGPSSGANVLTF.

This clonotype was picked up a small number of times. This chain uses TRBV27 with TRBJ1-5; 10 bases agree with TRBD1. Germline lookup yields CDR1 MNHEY and CDR2 SMNVEV (reference sequence). There are 12 residues in the CDR3. V dropped 8 bases and J dropped 9; count of bases not matched to a gene: 4. The CDR3 sequence is CASRDRGTPQHF. The CDR3 DNA is TGTGCCAGCCGGGACAGGGGTACGCCCCAGCATTTT.

This rearrangement joins TRBV9 to TRBJ2-2, with TRBD1 matching 8 bases. Trimming at V came to 3 bases and at J to 4 bases, leaving 11 bases not matched to a gene. Germline CDR1 SGDLS, CDR2 YYNGEE. The CDR3 runs 17 residues. The CDR3 DNA sequence: TGTGCCAGCAGCGCCGACGAGACAGGGGCGGGCACCGGGGAGCTGTTTTTT. It codes for CASSADETGAGTGELFF.

V is TRBV28 and J is TRBJ2-7; D might be TRBD2 (6 bases). From germline, CDR1 is MDHEN and CDR2 SYDVKM. Deletions cut 7 bases from V and 5 bases from J, with 18 bases between. There are 14 residues in the CDR3. The CDR3 DNA follows: TGTGCCAGCAACGTCGGGAGTTCTGCGAACGAGCAGTACTTC. This sequence encodes CASNVGSSANEQYF.

The chain joins TRBV24-1 to TRBJ2-2; maybe TRBD1 (5 bases). Deletions cut 12 bases from V and 7 bases from J, with 11 bases between. CDR1 and CDR2 from the germline V gene are KGHDR and SFDVKD. The CDR3 runs 11 residues. This CDR3 is CASGSGGELFF. The CDR3 bases are TGTGCCTCAGGGTCGGGCGGGGAGCTGTTTTTT.

This clonotype came up a few times. The genes are TRBV7-2 and TRBJ1-5, with no clear D. The germline V gene encodes CDR1 SGHTA and CDR2 FQGNSA. This CDR3 is built from 15 residues. Trimming took off 1 base at V and 2 bases at J, with 9 bases between the two ends. The CDR3 coding sequence is TGTGCCAGCAGCTTAGTTTCCCTGGGCAATCAGCCCCAGCATTTT. It encodes CASSLVSLGNQPQHF.

The V call is TRBV28, the J call TRBJ1-1, with D tentatively TRBD1 (6 bases). Trimming took off 6 bases at V and 0 bases at J, with 11 bases between the two ends. Germline V gene data show CDR1 as MDHEN and CDR2 as SYDVKM. This CDR3 is built from 14 residues. Here the CDR3 reads CASRKTGLNTEAFF. The CDR3 coding sequence is TGTGCCAGCAGAAAGACAGGTTTGAACACTGAAGCTTTCTTT.

The rearrangement uses TRBV25-1 and TRBJ1-6, with 12 bases that match TRBD1. The CDR3 contains 16 residues. V lost 5 bases and J lost 6; bases outside the gene matches: 5. Germline CDR1 MGHDK, CDR2 SYGVNS. The CDR3 reads CASSSGQGASNSPLHF. The CDR3 DNA sequence: TGTGCCAGCAGTTCGGGACAGGGGGCTTCTAATTCACCCCTCCACTTT.

This chain links TRBV4-3 with TRBJ1-2, with a possible D match to TRBD1 (5 bases). V gave up 1 base and J gave up 0 bases, with 15 bases separating them. CDR3 length: 17 amino acids. Germline values: CDR1 LGHNA, CDR2 YSLEER. The CDR3 region has the DNA TGCGCCAGCAGCCAAGTTCCAGGGTGGGAAACTAACTATGGCTACACCTTC. Translating gives CASSQVPGWETNYGYTF.

The V and J genes are TRBV5-1 and TRBJ1-4, with D possibly matching TRBD1 (5 bases). V was shortened by 4 bases and J by 4 bases, with 26 bases between the two germline ends. Per the germline V gene, CDR1 is SGHRS and CDR2 is YFSETQ. The CDR3 is 19 residues long. CDR3 sequence (DNA): TGCGCCAGCAGCCTCGGGGTGGCGGGACCTCAGTATCTTAATGAAAAACTGTTTTTT. It specifies CASSLGVAGPQYLNEKLFF. Using reference TRBV5-1 and TRBJ1-4 for the parts outside the CDR3, the full variable domain is KAGVTQTPRYLIKTRGQQVTLSCSPISGHRSVSWYQQTPGQGLQFLFEYFSETQRNKGNFPGRFSGRQFSNSRSEMNVSTLELGDSALYLCASSLGVAGPQYLNEKLFFGSGTQLSVL.

About this clonotype itself: One base away lies a much larger clone, so this may be a sequencing read error. The chain links TRBV20-1 to TRBJ1-1; D gene uncertain. Trimming cost V 8 bases and J 1 base, with 14 bases left between them. This CDR3 has 13 amino acids. Germline V gene lookup returns CDR1 DFQATT and CDR2 SNEGSKA (reference sequence). This CDR3 is CSTPILENTEAFF. The CDR3 coding sequence is TGCAGTACTCCTATCTTGGAGAACACTGAAGCTTTCTTT.

The chain employs TRBV10-3 and TRBJ1-1; 8 nucleotides line up with TRBD1. Looked up from germline, CDR1 is ENHRY and CDR2 is SYGVKD. The V gene end was trimmed by 4 bases and the J gene end by 3 bases; junction bases not matched to a gene: 7. The CDR3 spans 15 residues. CDR3 nucleotide sequence: TGTGCCATCAGTGGGAGACAGGGGCCAGACACTGAAGCTTTCTTT. Translation gives CAISGRQGPDTEAFF.

The J gene is TRBJ1-2, the V gene TRBV5-1; D is unclear. Trimming left V 4 bases short and J 8 bases short, with 12 bases between. CDR1 and CDR2 (germline): SGHRS, YFSETQ. The CDR3 contains 12 residues. CDR3 bases: TGCGCCAGCAGCGGCCTCGAGGGAGGCTACACCTTC. This sequence encodes CASSGLEGGYTF.

This clonotype was picked up many times. This chain links TRBV19 with TRBJ1-6; the D gene is possibly TRBD1 (5 bases). Germline CDR1 and CDR2: LNHDA and SQIVND (reference sequence). V lost 3 bases and J lost 7, with 13 bases in between. The CDR3 has 15 residues. The DNA for the CDR3 is TGTGCCAGTAGTATCGGGACTCAGGTCAATTCACCCCTCCACTTT. Residues: CASSIGTQVNSPLHF.

V and J are TRBV10-2 and TRBJ2-7; the match to TRBD2 covers 13 bases. V trimming: 4 bases; J trimming: 4 bases; junction bases outside the gene matches: 13. The length of the CDR3 is 18 residues. Germline V CDR1 and CDR2: WSHSY, SAAADI. CDR3 nucleotide sequence: TGCGCCAGCAGTGCCGGACTAGCGGGAGCGGACGTAGCATACGAGCAGTACTTC. Residues: CASSAGLAGADVAYEQYF.

To note about this clonotype: The junction departs from the called germline gene at one end, perhaps through a read error. This chain connects TRBV7-7 to TRBJ2-2; D is possibly TRBD1 (5 bases). This CDR3 is 15 amino acids long. Germline-derived CDR1 and CDR2 are SSHAT and FNYEAQ (reference sequence). CDR3 sequence (DNA): TGTGCCAGCAGTTTAGTGGCAGGGTGGACCGGGGAGCTGTTTTTT. It is translated as CASSLVAGWTGELFF.

This clonotype was observed at least ten times. The gene calls are TRBV20-1 and TRBJ1-4; D is uncertain. CDR1 and CDR2 from the germline V gene are DFQATT and SNEGSKA (reference sequence). V was trimmed by 0 bases and J by 5 bases, leaving 7 bases between them. This CDR3 contains 13 residues. CDR3 in amino acids: CSARDFGNEKLFF. The CDR3 DNA follows: TGCAGTGCTAGAGATTTCGGGAATGAAAAACTGTTTTTT.

This clonotype was seen ten or more times. V is TRBV7-2 and J is TRBJ2-7; 11 nucleotides line up with TRBD2. With V trimmed by 5 bases and J by 4 bases, 10 bases remained unmatched. This CDR3 region has 16 residues. The germline CDR1 and CDR2 sequences are SGHTA and FQGNSA. The CDR3 loop is CASSDSGGALWYEQYF. CDR3 coding DNA: TGTGCCAGCAGCGATAGCGGGGGGGCGTTGTGGTACGAGCAGTACTTC.

This clonotype showed up just a few times. This chain connects TRBV6-6 to TRBJ2-7, with D perhaps matching TRBD1 or TRBD2 (6 bases each). The CDR3 sequence is 14 residues long. CDR1 is MNHNY and CDR2 is SVGAGI in the germline V gene (reference sequence). Trimming shortened V by 5 bases and J by 5 bases, and 16 bases separated the two germline ends. CDR3 region: CASSPLWGANEQYF. The CDR3 DNA follows: TGTGCCAGCAGTCCACTCTGGGGGGCCAACGAGCAGTACTTC.

This clonotype was observed a few times. The chain joins TRBV6-2 or TRBV6-3 to TRBJ1-2; 8 bases match TRBD1. The V and J ends lost 5 bases and 6 bases, in that order; junction bases with no gene match: 8. From germline, CDR1 is MNHEY and CDR2 SVGEGT. CDR3 size: 14 residues. The DNA for the CDR3 is TGTGCCAGCAGTACCCGGACAGGGATTAATGGCTACACCTTC. It specifies CASSTRTGINGYTF.

CDR3 sequence: CSALMQGESENQPQHF. The CDR3 region has the DNA TGCAGTGCTCTGATGCAGGGGGAGAGTGAGAATCAGCCCCAGCATTTT. The chain is built from TRBV20-1 and TRBJ1-5, with 7 bases lining up with TRBD1. Germline V gene sequence: CDR1 DFQATT, CDR2 SNEGSKA (reference sequence). The CDR3 extends over 16 amino acids. The V gene end was trimmed by 5 bases and the J gene end by 4 bases; junction bases not matched to a gene: 14.

This clonotype was picked up a small number of times. The chain links TRBV29-1 to TRBJ1-2, with TRBD1 identical over 9 bases. The CDR3 runs to 11 residues. V trimming: 4 bases; J trimming: 11 bases; junction bases outside the gene matches: 5. Germline V gives CDR1 SQVTM, CDR2 ANQGSEA. CDR3 residues: CSVAGTGTYTF. The CDR3 bases are TGCAGCGTTGCAGGGACAGGGACTTACACCTTC.

This rearrangement joins TRBV12-3 or TRBV12-4 to TRBJ2-5, with TRBD2 as a possible D gene (6 bases). The germline V and J ends were trimmed by 6 bases and 2 bases, with 13 bases remaining between them. CDR3 size: 14 residues. CDR3 in amino acids: CASRIADPQETQYF. CDR3 DNA sequence: TGTGCCAGCAGGATAGCGGACCCGCAAGAGACCCAGTACTTC.

This clonotype was observed many times. The CDR3 DNA reads TGTGCCAGCAGCCCCGGACAGGGCCCCGAGCAGTACTTC. This sequence encodes CASSPGQGPEQYF. V is TRBV11-2 and J is TRBJ2-7; 8 bases are shared with TRBD1. V dropped 5 bases and J dropped 6; count of bases not matched to a gene: 6. The germline V gene has CDR1 SGHAT and CDR2 FQNNGV. The CDR3 is 13 amino acids.